This T cell receptor beta chain was captured in a study of blood T cells in healthy people across ages. About this clonotype: The antigen remains unidentified.

Study-level results: Correlation between TCR beta diversity and naive T cell percentage was strong.

Germline V gene lookup returns CDR1 MGHRA and CDR2 YSYEKL. CDR3 length equals 15 residues. V shed 0 bases and J 7 bases; nucleotides not matched to a gene: 5. A J-beta primer mix and a sample-barcoded 5' primer were used in a second PCR of about 7 to 11 cycles. Via MiXCR, TCRdb re-called the 5' RACE reads, giving one row per CDR3 protein. The sample lists nearly 800,000 distinct CDR3 sequences, around 50% seen once, with under 30% in the top ten. This chain connects TRBV4-1 to TRBJ2-5, with 10 bases aligning to TRBD1. This TCR was sampled from a man aged 35-49 years in good health. Source material: blood. CDR3 region: CASSQDRDRGLTQYF. The CDR3 bases are TGCGCCAGCAGCCAAGATCGGGACAGGGGTTTGACCCAGTACTTC.